The present entry profiles one T cell receptor beta chain with its context. The sample is drawn from a study of blood T cells in healthy people across ages. Next came a second PCR, run for roughly 6 to 11 cycles, which used a sample-barcoded 5' primer along with a J-beta primer mix. A single record per CDR3 protein comes from TCRdb applying MiXCR to the 5' RACE reads. Here the sample spans about 800,000 distinct CDR3 sequences, approximately 25% being singletons. Germline CDR1 and CDR2: MNHEY and SMNVEV (reference sequence). V dropped 10 bases and J dropped 3 bases, with 13 bases sitting between them. The CDR3 totals 13 residues. In addition, the sample was reused for a study of T cells of mothers and their children.

The V call is TRBV27, the J call TRBJ2-1; no firm D call. This clonotype was obtained from a boy under 18 in good health. Sequences were obtained from blood. This CDR3 is CATSVSGYNEQFF. The CDR3 nucleotides read TGTGCCACTTCGGTTTCGGGCTACAATGAGCAGTTCTTC.